This T cell receptor beta chain appears in the sequencing data of a study of cytomegalovirus exposure and HLA in healthy donors (dated by TCRdb to about 2017). About the investigation overall: An earlier analysis of roughly 500 of the donors reported approximately 300 Gb of sequence data and 100 million to 120 million unique TCR beta sequences obtained from approximately 180 million T cells. Around 320 gigabases of sequencing data and 80 million or so unique TCR sequences were included in an early release covering around 600 HLA-typed donors. The genetic ancestry cluster associated with self-reported Caucasian donors included 70% to 85% of the roughly 400 genotyped donors. The study was designed to test whether signatures of past pathogen exposure could be identified by cataloging public T cell receptors. Using immunosequencing, the study profiled T cell repertoires from 666 subjects and related those repertoires to cytomegalovirus serostatus. Besides the first cohort of 666 subjects, a separate validation cohort made up of 120 different subjects was used. To predict cytomegalovirus infection status, the study brought together high-throughput TCR immunosequencing, statistical association of individual TCRs with disease status, and machine learning. A later analysis re-examined previously published TCR beta repertoires from about 670 donors and added high-resolution HLA genotyping to investigate patterns of TCR occurrence. Rather than using new phenotypic data, the later analysis identified candidate immune exposures from TCR beta sequences and from how often those sequences occurred across donors. In an earlier analysis of several hundred of the donors, high-throughput TCR beta sequencing was used to judge whether each TCR beta V gene segment behaved as functional or pseudogenic. Donor age, sex, ethnicity and CMV serostatus were compiled together with the repertoire data. A later genetic analysis used genome-wide SNP genotypes for about 60% of the 666 donors, treating that subset as a discovery cohort. All discovery cohort repertoires had been generated on a single sequencing platform. HLA typing covered class I and class II loci at four-digit resolution. Typing coverage differed by locus: A, B, C, DRB1 and DQB1 were typed in roughly 620-630 donors, DQA1 in approximately 520, DPA1 in around 610, and DPB1 in just under 480. Several DR-DQ haplotypes were handled as single units for association and clustering because linkage in the cohort was strong. Among under 450 genotyped donors of the cohort, an average of around 240,000 unique TCR beta nucleotide sequences were sequenced per donor, around 20% of them non-productive. Paper-wide results and their limitations: Broadly in line with IMGT annotations, most TCR beta V segments showed up in productive rearrangements about 90% or about 30% of the time in an earlier analysis of several hundred of the donors. The classifier was reported to diagnose cytomegalovirus status with high specificity and sensitivity in both the original and validation cohorts. While some public TCRs were present in many individuals, most TCR sequences turned up only very rarely across donors. About 17 rarely observed V segments, including chromosome 9 orphons, were excluded from the earlier analysis of almost 600 of the donors because counts were too low. A further reported finding was that TCR beta sequences accurately predicted the HLA-A and HLA-B alleles for most subjects in the first cohort. In a later analysis, HLA-associated TCR beta chains showed more clonal expansion and lower generation probabilities than non-associated chains that were equally common. A later genetic analysis associated a missense DCLRE1C variant with V-gene and J-gene trimming of TCR beta chains, and an independent cohort replicated the association. The study listed 170 or so TCR beta chains as associated with cytomegalovirus. In a later analysis, most CMV-associated TCR beta chains were found to appear HLA-restricted, with HLA associations seemingly driven largely by CMV exposure. Because some donors lacked HLA typing at each locus, the association tests relied only on the typed subset. In vitro tests confirmed that three of the cytomegalovirus-associated TCR beta chains recognize cytomegalovirus antigens. CMV serostatus was the only immune exposure information available for the cohort. At a false discovery rate of 0.05, a later analysis linked fewer than 20,000 TCR beta sequences to specific HLA alleles. The sequencing pipeline was judged likely to have produced a cluster of highly shared sequence variants as a technical artifact. In a later analysis, TCR association rates were found to vary across HLA loci, with the most associated TCRs seen for DRB1 alleles and the fewest for HLA-C alleles. In a later genetic analysis, fewer N-insertions in productive TCRs were reported among donors in an Asian-associated ancestry cluster than the approximately 670-donor mean. Assigning TCR associations to individual alleles was difficult when HLA alleles, especially DR and DQ, strongly co-occurred. Roughly uniform sequencing depth across donors was assumed in presence/absence analyses, although this assumption may not hold. The 87-base-pair reads could not distinguish some IMGT-functional V segments, including TRBV6-2 and TRBV6-3, so those segments were excluded. Only TCR beta chains were sequenced in this cohort, and the absence of alpha or paired-chain data limited detectable features. It was suggested by the authors that the approach could potentially be generalized to other disease states and immunological phenotypes. Several of the top co-occurrence clusters appeared to be linked to parvovirus B19, influenza, CMV and Epstein-Barr virus, according to a later analysis. Correlated functional status among segregating V segments might reflect linkage disequilibrium, but an unknown experimental factor could not be ruled out.

Libraries were prepared through the immunoSEQ multiplex PCR assay. A mixture of 60 forward primers for TCR Vbeta segments and 13 reverse primers for TCR Jbeta segments was used in the multiplex PCR. The CDR3 region of rearranged TCR beta genes was amplified from genomic DNA by a multiplex PCR assay. The amplified TCR beta libraries were sequenced on the Illumina HiSeq System as 87-base-pair reads. In the paper's pipeline: In a later analysis, roughly 80 million unique TCR beta chains were counted across the roughly 700 repertoires, and some 10 million of these chains were shared by at least two donors. Raw reads were error-corrected and collapsed into unique sequences with a nearest-neighbor algorithm that merged closely related sequences to remove PCR and sequencing errors. Alignment of CDR3 sequences to IMGT reference sequences was used to assign V, D and J gene segments. For a sequence to be retained, a match of at least six nucleotides to both a V gene segment and a J gene segment was required. Rearrangements were classified as productive when the CDR3 lacked stop codons and remained in frame with V and J, and all other rearrangements were classified as non-productive. Following IMGT convention, CDR3 was defined as the stretch from the second conserved V-encoded cysteine to the conserved J-encoded phenylalanine. The earlier analysis of about 590 of the donors excluded sequences that lacked an unambiguous match to a single V gene segment. In an earlier analysis of approximately 590 of the donors, a V segment was called functional when productive rearrangements were above 56.7%, and segregating when the standard deviation between donors exceeded 5%. A statistical classification framework was developed to diagnose cytomegalovirus status using the catalog of TCR beta chain sequences. In a later analysis, TCR nucleotide sequences were compared against IMGT/GENE-DB human TR gene sequences so that V and J genes could be assigned. The TCRdist pipeline was used in a later analysis to assign CDR3 sequences and most-parsimonious VDJ recombination scenarios. In a later analysis, each TCR beta chain was defined by its CDR3 amino acid sequence together with its V-gene family, and reads without a unique V-gene family were excluded. To address suspected cross-contamination and a sequencing artifact, a later analysis removed roughly 640 highly shared, low-generation-probability nucleotide sequences. In a later analysis, a clonal expansion index was calculated for each public chain from normalized within-repertoire ranks of inferred template counts. In a later analysis, generation probabilities were computed with a VDJ recombination model fitted to out-of-frame rearrangements, and the resulting probabilities were checked against IGoR. In a later analysis, hypergeometric tests were used to score TCR-TCR, TCR-HLA and TCR-CMV co-occurrence, with a repertoire-size bias correction applied to TCR pairs. To estimate false discovery rates, a later analysis permuted the HLA or CMV assignments 20 times. In a later analysis, co-occurring TCRs were grouped with DBSCAN, and TCRdist sequence similarity was added when clustering was performed within HLA-allele-positive subsets. For co-occurrence clustering, repertoires with fewer than 30,000 or more than 120,000 public chains were excluded, along with a handful of repertoires with anomalous nucleotide sharing. TCRdb holds this immuneACCESS table with in-frame rearrangements only. Some clones are missing; in checked studies, unresolved V genes explain under half, and the rest has no known cause. V, J and clone size are taken as reported in that table, and D and trimming were inferred from the DNA itself. The sample data list about 170,000 clones, and approximately 80% of these were observed just once. The ten largest account for about 4.4% of the sample.

There are 10 amino acids in the CDR3, from cysteine to phenylalanine inclusive. Only the CDR3 DNA is retained, 30 bases long and in frame from the first base. Relative to germline, V is 3 bases shorter and J is 8 bases shorter, with 8 bases between their ends. From the germline V gene (reference sequence), CDR1 is DFQATT and CDR2 is SNEGSKA. The cohort was made up of hundreds of healthy bone marrow donors. At the time of sampling, all cohort members were nominally healthy, though unrecorded immune exposures were likely present. The donor tested CMV seropositive, placing the donor among the approximately 290 seropositive members of the cohort. Every donor gave a peripheral blood sample, and the peripheral blood mononuclear cells from that sample were used for TCR beta sequencing. Genomic DNA extraction from the blood cell samples was performed with the Qiagen DNeasy Blood Extraction Kit. Note on this clone: Its antigen specificity is not known. No base qualities exist here, and no much larger clone lies one base off it.

Specimen: PBMCs. The rearrangement joined TRBV20-1 to TRBJ2-7; the D gene lacks a confident call. This receptor was taken from a woman in her forties or fifties in good health and CMV-seropositive. The sequenced DNA is TGCAGTGCTAGTTCTACCCAGCAGTACTTC. Protein translation: CSASSTQQYF.